This T cell receptor (beta chain) was recorded in a study of T cell repertoires in cytomegalovirus infection. V was pared by 4 bases and J by 3 bases, with 10 bases between. This CDR3 comprises 14 residues. CDR1 and CDR2 (germline): MGHRA, YSYEKL. TCRdb used MiXCR to reprocess the reads, holding one entry per CDR3 protein. The table records fewer than 200,000 distinct CDR3 sequences, about 15% of them present only once. The receptor was derived from a human donor in good health (CMV status not recorded). Some clones in this sample may be carry-over from other donors' samples. The chain is built from TRBV4-1 and TRBJ2-4; D uncertain. The specimen was PBMCs. This CDR3 is CASSPRALKNIQYF. The CDR3 nucleotides read TGCGCCAGCAGCCCCCGGGCCCTCAAAAACATTCAGTACTTC.